The next 21 T cell receptor beta chains were all read from a single sample in a study of T-cell reconstitution after alpha-beta-depleted transplantation in children. The library targeted TCRbeta and was prepared with unique molecular identifiers. In TCRdb, the PCR reads were re-called with MiXCR into one record per CDR3 protein. The sample lists about 98,000 distinct CDR3 sequences, less than 6% seen once, with 6.1% in the top ten. Specimen: PBMCs, mostly from graft donor cells, collected 60 days after TCRalphabeta/CD19-depleted stem cell transplant. These receptor sequences come from a female patient between 2 and 15 years old who had a stem cell transplant for Fanconi anemia, so the T cells may come from the graft donor.

This clonotype was seen ten or more times. This chain joins TRBV6-1 and TRBJ2-7, with 7 bases that match TRBD1. Germline lookup yields CDR1 MNHNS and CDR2 SASEGT. The V and J ends lost 5 bases and 1 base, in that order; junction bases with no gene match: 8. This CDR3 has 15 residues. CDR3: CASSKLTGDSYEQYF. As DNA, the CDR3 is TGTGCCAGCAGTAAACTCACAGGGGATTCCTACGAGCAGTACTTC.

This clonotype was detected ten times or more. The chain couples TRBV5-1 to TRBJ1-1, with a tentative D call TRBD1 (5 bases). The CDR3 covers 16 residues. Between the trimmed V and J ends, which lost 0 bases and 0 bases, there was a span of 12 bases. Germline CDR1 reads SGHRS; CDR2 reads YFSETQ. This chain's CDR3 is CASSLALTGMNTEAFF. CDR3 nucleotide sequence: TGCGCCAGCAGCTTGGCCCTAACAGGAATGAACACTGAAGCTTTCTTT.

For this clonotype: One base away lies a much larger clone, so this may be a sequencing read error. Without the conserved terminal phenylalanine or tryptophan, this CDR3 likely stems from a read error. The DNA is left out, because the CDR3 cannot be placed on it with certainty; the CDR3 is given as TCRdb lists it. This chain links TRBV29-1 with TRBJ1-2; TRBD1 is the table's D call, not checked against the DNA. The CDR3 spans 13 residues, counting both ends. Germline V CDR1 and CDR2: SQVTM, ANQGSEA. CDR3 region: CSVSPGTLNGYTC.

The rearrangement joins TRBV12-5 to TRBJ1-1; 7 positions match TRBD1. From germline, CDR1 is LGHNT and CDR2 FRNRAP. With 6 bases clipped from V and 5 bases from J, the junction kept 15 bases outside the gene matches. The CDR3 is made up of 16 amino acids. The CDR3 DNA is TGTGCTAGTGGACGGGGACAGCAGGGTCGGTGGACTGAAGCTTTCTTT. This sequence encodes CASGRGQQGRWTEAFF.

At least ten counts were recorded for this clonotype. The chain couples TRBV19 to TRBJ2-7, with D maybe TRBD2 (7 bases). CDR3 size: 15 residues. V was clipped by 9 bases and J by 3 bases, with 21 bases between them. CDR1 LNHDA and CDR2 SQIVND come from the germline V gene (reference sequence). Here the CDR3 reads CASRNGGHYGYEQYF. CDR3 sequence (DNA): TGTGCCAGCCGAAACGGGGGGCATTACGGCTACGAGCAGTACTTC.

This clonotype was seen only a few times. This chain connects TRBV5-1 to TRBJ2-7; weak D call: TRBD1 (5 bases). CDR3 length: 15 amino acids. Trimming pared 0 bases from V and 1 base from J, leaving 11 bases between. CDR1 SGHRS and CDR2 YFSETQ come from the germline V gene. CDR3 sequence reads: CASSLGQHLSYEQYF. The CDR3 DNA follows: TGCGCCAGCAGCTTGGGACAGCATCTTTCCTACGAGCAGTACTTC.

This clonotype was seen repeatedly, ten times or more. This chain connects TRBV15 to TRBJ2-1; 8 bases agree with TRBD1. Germline V CDR1 and CDR2: LNHNV, YYDKDF (reference sequence). The trim removed 8 bases at V and 2 bases at J, leaving 2 bases unmatched. There are 13 residues in the CDR3. This chain's CDR3 is CATLGQAYNEQFF. The CDR3 DNA follows: TGTGCCACCCTGGGACAGGCCTACAATGAGCAGTTCTTC.

This clonotype was recorded at least ten times. The chain uses TRBV20-1 and TRBJ1-1, with 7 nucleotides matching TRBD1. The ends lost 5 bases at V and 10 bases at J; junction bases unmatched: 10. Germline V gives CDR1 DFQATT, CDR2 SNEGSKA (reference sequence). This CDR3 has 12 amino acids. CDR3 sequence: CSARRDSLRAFF. CDR3 DNA sequence: TGCAGTGCTCGCCGGGACAGTTTGAGAGCTTTCTTT.

This clonotype was recorded a few times. The chain employs TRBV7-2 and TRBJ2-7; D remains unclear. The CDR3 sequence is 15 residues long. Trimming removed 2 bases from V and 4 bases from J, with 15 bases in between. CDR1 and CDR2 from the germline V gene are SGHTA and FQGNSA. In DNA form, the CDR3 reads TGTGCCAGCAGCTTATCCTCTTGGAATTTTTACGAGCAGTACTTC. Amino acid sequence: CASSLSSWNFYEQYF.

The table lists this clonotype with a few counts. The J gene is TRBJ2-7, the V gene TRBV6-2 or TRBV6-3, with 14 bases identical to TRBD2. With V trimmed by 0 bases and J by 6 bases, 16 bases remained unmatched. The CDR3 extends over 20 amino acids. Germline-derived CDR1 and CDR2 are MNHEY and SVGEGT. CDR3 region: CASSYSPGGGLAGEIAEQYF. The CDR3 DNA sequence: TGTGCCAGCAGTTACTCGCCGGGGGGGGGACTAGCGGGAGAGATCGCCGAGCAGTACTTC.

This clonotype was observed at least ten times. V gene TRBV6-5 combines with J gene TRBJ2-2; possible D gene TRBD1, 6 bases. Trimming pared 5 bases from V and 0 bases from J, leaving 13 bases between. Germline V gene data show CDR1 as MNHEY and CDR2 as SVGAGI. There are 16 residues in the CDR3. CDR3 sequence reads: CASSPPRGANTGELFF. In DNA, the CDR3 is TGTGCCAGCAGTCCTCCCAGGGGAGCGAACACCGGGGAGCTGTTTTTT.

The sample holds a few counts of this clonotype. The chain couples TRBV7-9 to TRBJ2-7, with a tentative D call TRBD2 (6 bases). Germline CDR1 is SEHNR and CDR2 is FQNEAQ (reference sequence). V was cut by 0 bases and J by 7 bases, with 10 bases left in between. This CDR3 contains 13 residues. The CDR3 region has the DNA TGTGCCAGCAGCTTAGCAGGGGCGGGGGAGCAGTACTTC. Protein product: CASSLAGAGEQYF.

Of note for this clonotype: Just one base apart from a much larger clone, this may be a read error. The chain joins TRBV5-1 to TRBJ2-5, with TRBD1 matching over 9 bases. The germline V gene has CDR1 SGHRS and CDR2 YFSETQ. The CDR3 contains 15 residues. Trimming took 2 bases from V and 4 from J; bases not matched to a gene: 6. The CDR3 nucleotides read TGCGCCAGCAGCTTTGGGACAGGGTTAGGAGAGACCCAGTACTTC. Its translation is CASSFGTGLGETQYF.

This clonotype was picked up many times. The V gene is TRBV20-1, the J gene TRBJ2-1, with D possibly being TRBD2 (5 bases). CDR1 is DFQATT, CDR2 SNEGSKA, per germline (reference sequence). The CDR3 has 13 residues. V lost 7 bases to trimming and J lost 3 bases, with 13 bases between them. The CDR3 loop is CSGGLANYNEQFF. As DNA, the CDR3 is TGCAGTGGAGGGCTAGCTAACTACAATGAGCAGTTCTTC.

The sample holds a few counts of this clonotype. The gene calls are TRBV6-5 and TRBJ2-2, with 9 bases identical to TRBD1. From germline, CDR1 is MNHEY and CDR2 SVGAGI. Unmatched junction bases numbered 6, after V lost 4 bases and J lost 0 bases. The CDR3 runs to 17 residues. CDR3 amino acids: CASSSYTGGPNTGELFF. CDR3 bases: TGTGCCAGCAGTTCATATACAGGGGGCCCGAACACCGGGGAGCTGTTTTTT.

This clonotype was detected ten times or more. The rearrangement links TRBV5-1 to TRBJ2-7; D may match TRBD1 or TRBD2 (5 bases each). CDR3 length: 14 amino acids. The V gene lost 0 bases and the J gene lost 3 bases, with 10 bases spanning the gap. Germline lookup yields CDR1 SGHRS and CDR2 YFSETQ. CDR3 DNA sequence: TGCGCCAGCAGCTTGGTCAAGAGGGGCTACGAGCAGTACTTC. Protein product: CASSLVKRGYEQYF.

The J gene is TRBJ1-4, the V gene TRBV30; TRBD1 aligns across 8 bases. The CDR3 contains 14 residues. CDR1 and CDR2 (germline): GTSNPN, SVGIG (reference sequence). V trimming: 0 bases; J trimming: 7 bases; junction bases outside the gene matches: 4. CDR3 sequence: CAWSVSRGLEKLFF. CDR3 bases: TGTGCCTGGAGTGTTTCCAGGGGGCTTGAAAAACTGTTTTTT. Supplemented by reference TRBV30 and TRBJ1-4, the full variable domain reads SQTIHQWPATLVQPVGSPLSLECTVEGTSNPNLYWYRQAAGRGLQLLFYSVGIGQISSEVPQNLSASRPQDRQFILSSKKLLLSDSGFYLCAWSVSRGLEKLFFGSGTQLSVL.

This clonotype was observed many times. The J gene is TRBJ2-5, the V gene TRBV25-1; 12 bases align to TRBD2. Per the germline V gene, CDR1 is MGHDK and CDR2 is SYGVNS. CDR3 size: 17 residues. Germline trimming cut 3 bases from V and 0 bases from J; bases unmatched to any gene: 5. CDR3: CASSETSGRNNQETQYF. The CDR3 nucleotides read TGTGCCAGCAGTGAGACTAGCGGGAGAAACAACCAAGAGACCCAGTACTTC.

This clonotype was seen many times. The chain couples TRBV5-1 to TRBJ2-5, with 12 bases identical to TRBD2. The CDR3 has 16 amino acids. With V trimmed by 4 bases and J by 1 base, 5 bases remained unmatched. The V gene's germline CDR1 is SGHRS and CDR2 YFSETQ. Here the CDR3 reads CASSMTSGRPQETQYF. CDR3 nucleotide sequence: TGCGCCAGCAGCATGACTAGCGGGAGACCCCAAGAGACCCAGTACTTC.

By share of the sample, this clonotype is medium-sized. The J gene is TRBJ2-2, the V gene TRBV5-1, with no clear D. Trimming shortened V by 0 bases and J by 8 bases, and 17 bases separated the two germline ends. Germline V gene sequence: CDR1 SGHRS, CDR2 YFSETQ. The length of the CDR3 is 16 residues. This CDR3 reads CASSLGAKPSSGELFF. As DNA, the CDR3 is TGCGCCAGCAGCTTGGGAGCTAAACCCAGTTCGGGGGAGCTGTTTTTT.

The table lists this clonotype with many counts. The genes are TRBV27 and TRBJ2-2; no reliable D call. CDR1 is MNHEY, CDR2 SMNVEV, per germline (reference sequence). V dropped 3 bases and J dropped 5 bases, with 10 bases sitting between them. This CDR3 region has 14 residues. CDR3 sequence reads: CASSFWLGTGELFF. CDR3 nucleotide sequence: TGTGCCAGCAGTTTCTGGCTAGGGACCGGGGAGCTGTTTTTT.